The 32 T cell receptor beta chains reported below all come from one sample, sequenced in a study of T cell clonality in common variable immunodeficiency. Generated by immunoSEQ multiplex PCR, the TCRdb table keeps only in-frame clones and is missing some. This sample carries roughly 40,000 clones, none of them present only once. Sample: peripheral blood mononuclear cells. The origin of the receptors is a person aged 18 to 75 in good health.

This clone occurred many times. The read terminates 3 residues ahead of where the CDR3 ends, so the germline J gene completes it. The V and J genes are TRBV7-3 and TRBJ2-3; D not certain. Trimming removed 5 bases at V and 3 bases at J, with 9 bases between. CDR1 and CDR2 (germline): SGHTA, FQGTGA. The CDR3 is 13 residues long. The CDR3 bases that were read are TGTGCCAGCAGCCCACAGATAACAGATACG. Residues: CASSPQITDT. The entire CDR3 protein is CASSPQITDTQYF.

This clone showed up many times. The CDR3 goes on 3 residues after the read ends, and that part is filled in from the germline J gene. The gene calls are TRBV20-1 and TRBJ2-2; the match to TRBD2 covers 9 bases. With V trimmed by 0 bases and J by 4 bases, 18 bases remained unmatched. Germline CDR1 is DFQATT and CDR2 is SNEGSKA (reference sequence). This CDR3 spans 20 amino acids. The CDR3 sequence is CSARDPLARAGGPGTGELFF. Partial CDR3 DNA: TGCAGTGCTAGAGATCCCTTAGCTCGGGCGGGAGGGCCAGGCACCGGGGAG.

This clone was counted ten times or more. The CDR3 is cut off 3 residues early in the read; its end comes from the germline J gene. V usage is TRBV4-2 and J usage is TRBJ2-3; D perhaps matches TRBD2 (6 bases). The V end was cut by 4 bases, the J end by 4 bases, with 9 bases between. The CDR3 is 13 amino acids. The germline V gene has CDR1 LGHNA and CDR2 YNFKEQ. The CDR3 loop reads CASSRRLADTQYF. The covered CDR3 bases are TGTGCCAGCAGCCGAAGACTAGCAGATACG.

In this sample, this clone turned up many times. The CDR3 bases that were read are TGCAGTGCTACAACAACAGGTTTTAGCAATCAGCCC. This encodes CSATTTGFSNQP. The CDR3 reads in full as CSATTTGFSNQPQHF. The chain recombines TRBV20-1 with TRBJ1-5; tentatively, D is TRBD1 (5 bases). The read terminates 3 residues ahead of where the CDR3 ends, so the germline J gene completes it. CDR3 length equals 15 residues. Trimming took off 4 bases at V and 0 bases at J, with 13 bases between the two ends. Germline values: CDR1 DFQATT, CDR2 SNEGSKA (reference sequence).

This clone was picked up many times. Sequencing ends 3 residues short of the CDR3 end; the germline J gene provides the rest. The J gene is TRBJ2-2, the V gene TRBV19; 7 bases agree with TRBD2. The CDR3 length is 17 residues. V was clipped by 3 bases and J by 4 bases; unmatched bases: 11. Germline V gene lookup returns CDR1 LNHDA and CDR2 SQIVND (reference sequence). The CDR3 sequence: CASSMVRRTSRTGELFF. CDR3 DNA, as far as it was read: TGTGCCAGTAGTATGGTCCGTAGGACTAGTCGCACCGGGGAG.

This clone was found many times. The read stops 3 residues short of the end of the CDR3; the missing end is completed from the germline J gene. The chain links TRBV5-4 to TRBJ2-5; tentatively, D is TRBD1 (6 bases). V lost 1 base and J 0 bases, leaving 10 bases between the germline ends. CDR1 SGHNT and CDR2 YYREEE come from the germline V gene (reference sequence). The CDR3 runs to 15 residues. The CDR3 loop reads CASSLSRGYQETQYF. The sequenced part of the CDR3 DNA is TGTGCCAGCAGCTTGTCAAGGGGGTACCAAGAGACC.

This clone was seen repeatedly, ten times or more. The read halts 3 residues ahead of the CDR3 end, with the missing end drawn from the germline J gene. This sequence joins TRBV5-6 and TRBJ2-1; 8 positions match TRBD1. There are 15 residues in the CDR3. Per germline, CDR1 SGHDT and CDR2 YYEEEE. The V gene end was trimmed by 3 bases and the J gene end by 9 bases; junction bases not matched to a gene: 11. CDR3 amino acids: CASSSGQGKFIEQFF. The sequenced part of the CDR3 DNA is TGTGCCAGCAGCTCCGGACAGGGAAAGTTCATTGAG.

Only a few counts were recorded for this clone. The CDR3 loop is CASSRGQGVSYDYTF. The sequenced CDR3 bases are TGTGCCAGTAGTAGAGGACAGGGTGTCTCCTACGAC. This chain joins TRBV19 and TRBJ1-2; 8 positions match TRBD1. The read terminates 3 residues before the CDR3 end, so the remaining end is supplied by the germline J gene. This CDR3 spans 15 amino acids. In germline, CDR1 is LNHDA, CDR2 SQIVND (reference sequence).

This clone is medium-sized in the sample. Coverage ceases 3 residues before the CDR3 finishes, and the germline J gene fills in the end. The rearrangement links TRBV5-6 to TRBJ2-3; D is unclear. V shed 0 bases and J shed 4 bases, with 6 bases lying between them. The CDR3 covers 13 residues. CDR1 and CDR2 from the germline V gene are SGHDT and YYEEEE. The covered CDR3 bases are TGTGCCAGCAGCTTGGGGCCCTCAGATACG. Protein product: CASSLGPSDT. The CDR3 reads in full as CASSLGPSDTQYF.

This clone was recorded many times. The read is 3 residues too short to cover the CDR3 end, so that end is filled in from the germline J gene. This chain connects TRBV12-3 or TRBV12-4 to TRBJ1-5; D possibly corresponds to TRBD1 (6 bases). Trimming took 5 bases from V and 3 from J, leaving 11 bases between them. CDR3 length equals 14 residues. The CDR3 bases that were read are TGTGCCAGCAGTCCACAGGGTAACAATCAGCCC. Its translation: CASSPQGNNQP. In full, the CDR3 is CASSPQGNNQPQHF.

This clone was counted ten times or more. The CDR3 is cut off 3 residues early in the read; its end comes from the germline J gene. The chain has TRBV5-1 and TRBJ2-3; possibly TRBD1 for D (5 bases). The CDR3 runs 16 residues. Germline V gives CDR1 SGHRS, CDR2 YFSETQ. V shed 4 bases and J shed 0 bases, with 15 bases lying between them. The CDR3 is CASSPRDSFSTDTQYF. The sequenced CDR3 bases are TGCGCCAGCAGCCCTCGCGACAGTTTCAGCACAGATACG.

This clone was recorded many times. The CDR3 protein is CASSQVRGGELFF. CDR3 DNA (partial): TGTGCCAGCAGCCAAGTGAGGGGAGGGGAG. The chain employs TRBV14 and TRBJ2-2; D assignment may be TRBD1 or TRBD2 (5 bases each). The read finishes 3 residues shy of the CDR3 end, and the germline J gene is used to complete it. Trimming shortened V by 1 base and J by 8 bases, and 8 bases separated the two germline ends. Germline V gene sequence: CDR1 SGHDN, CDR2 FVKESK. There are 13 residues in the CDR3.

The table lists this clone with a few counts. The sequenced fragment ends 3 residues before the CDR3 boundary, so the rest is inferred from the germline J gene. This chain uses TRBV2 with TRBJ1-1; D call uncertain. V gave up 0 bases and J gave up 6 bases, with 8 bases separating them. The CDR3 is 13 residues long. Germline CDR1 is SNHLY and CDR2 is FYNNEI. The covered CDR3 bases are TGTGCCAGCAGTGAAGCGCTGGGCGCTGAA. It codes for CASSEALGAE. The CDR3 reads in full as CASSEALGAEAFF.

This clone occurred many times. The read ends 3 residues early relative to the CDR3; the germline J gene fills the gap. This chain joins TRBV20-1 and TRBJ2-3; TRBD2 matches at 7 bases. The V gene's germline CDR1 is DFQATT and CDR2 SNEGSKA (reference sequence). After removal of 4 bases from V and 2 bases from J, the junction contained 6 bases not matched to a gene. The CDR3 is 14 amino acids. This CDR3 is CSAKSGTSTDTQYF. CDR3 DNA (partial): TGCAGTGCTAAAAGCGGGACCTCCACAGATACG.

This clone was seen ten or more times. The CDR3 end is not reached by the read, which stops 3 residues before it; the germline J gene fills it in. This sequence joins TRBV30 and TRBJ2-5; the D is unclear. The V gene lost 2 bases and the J gene lost 3 bases, with 4 bases spanning the gap. CDR1 and CDR2 (germline): GTSNPN, SVGIG (reference sequence). The CDR3 covers 11 residues. Incomplete CDR3 DNA: TGTGCCTGGAGTCCAAAAGAGACC. It translates to CAWSPKET. The CDR3 in full is CAWSPKETQYF. Combining the CDR3 with reference TRBV30 and TRBJ2-5 gives the whole variable domain SQTIHQWPATLVQPVGSPLSLECTVEGTSNPNLYWYRQAAGRGLQLLFYSVGIGQISSEVPQNLSASRPQDRQFILSSKKLLLSDSGFYLCAWSPKETQYFGPGTRLLVL.

This clone has ten or more counts. The observed sequence ends 3 residues before the CDR3 terminus, with the missing tail filled in from the germline J gene. The chain links TRBV5-1 to TRBJ1-6, with D unclear. The CDR3 is 13 residues long. Germline V gene sequence: CDR1 SGHRS, CDR2 YFSETQ. With 6 bases removed from V and 10 bases from J, the gap between germline ends came to 14 bases. The CDR3 DNA, read in part, is TGCGCCAGCACTAATGACGGAGCGTCACCC. Translation gives CASTNDGASP. From start to end, the CDR3 is CASTNDGASPLHF.

In this sample, this clone turned up many times. CDR3 region: CASSEGGTEAFF. Partial CDR3 DNA: TGTGCCAGCAGCGAAGGGGGCACTGAA. This sequence joins TRBV7-9 and TRBJ1-1; the D gene is possibly TRBD1 (6 bases). With the read ending 3 residues before the CDR3 end, the germline J gene is used to fill in that end. Trimming pared 5 bases from V and 4 bases from J, leaving 8 bases between. Germline CDR1 SEHNR, CDR2 FQNEAQ (reference sequence). This CDR3 is 12 amino acids long.

This clone has at least ten counts. Read coverage stops 3 residues before the CDR3 terminus; the germline J gene supplies the remainder. This chain uses TRBV5-1 with TRBJ1-5; TRBD1 matches 9 bases. The V and J ends lost 4 bases and 0 bases, in that order; junction bases with no gene match: 14. The CDR3 runs to 19 residues. CDR1 SGHRS and CDR2 YFSETQ come from the germline V gene. CDR3 sequence reads: CASSAPRGDRDSSNQPQHF. The CDR3 DNA, read in part, is TGCGCCAGCAGCGCCCCTAGGGGGGACAGGGACAGTAGCAATCAGCCC.

This clone was observed many times. The CDR3 end falls 3 residues outside the read, so it is completed with the germline J gene. The sample carries other DNA sequences with the same CDR3. The rearrangement joins TRBV11-3 to TRBJ1-3, with 10 bases identical to TRBD1. The CDR3 has 15 amino acids. V was pared by 5 bases and J by 2 bases, with 3 bases of the junction left unmatched. Germline V gene data show CDR1 as SGHNT and CDR2 as YENEEA. The CDR3 sequence is CASSPGQGPGNTIYF. The CDR3 bases that were read are TGTGCCAGCAGCCCGGGACAGGGGCCTGGAAACACC. The full variable domain, completed using reference TRBV11-3 and TRBJ1-3, is EAGVVQSPRYKIIEKKQPVAFWCNPISGHNTLYWYLQNLGQGPELLIRYENEEAVDDSQLPKDRFSAERLKGVDSTLKIQPAELGDSAVYLCASSPGQGPGNTIYFGEGSWLTVV.

This clone was seen many times. The CDR3 end lies 3 residues beyond the end of the read and is filled in from the germline J gene. The chain couples TRBV10-3 to TRBJ2-7; the D gene is possibly TRBD1 (7 bases). V lost 6 bases and J lost 5, with 8 bases in between. The V gene's germline CDR1 is ENHRY and CDR2 SYGVKD. The length of the CDR3 is 11 residues. CDR3: CAISRGDEQYF. Partial CDR3 DNA: TGTGCCATCAGCAGGGGGGACGAG.

This clone showed up many times. The read ends 3 residues early relative to the CDR3; the germline J gene fills the gap. This chain links TRBV28 with TRBJ2-2; 14 bases fit TRBD2. V lost 6 bases, J lost 4 bases, and 7 bases stayed unmatched. There are 17 residues in the CDR3. In germline, CDR1 is MDHEN, CDR2 SYDVKM. CDR3 sequence reads: CASSTTGLAGGTGELFF. CDR3 DNA (partial): TGTGCCAGCAGCACTACTGGACTAGCGGGAGGCACCGGGGAG.

This clone was counted only a few times. The read stops 3 residues short of the end of the CDR3; the missing end is completed from the germline J gene. Other DNA sequences from this sample encode an identical CDR3 as well. V and J are TRBV7-9 and TRBJ2-3; TRBD1 might be the D (5 bases). Trimming pared 4 bases from V and 2 bases from J, leaving 13 bases between. CDR3 size: 15 residues. Germline CDR1 and CDR2: SEHNR and FQNEAQ (reference sequence). The part of the CDR3 DNA that was read is TGTGCCAGCAGCTCTGGGGTGACAGACACAGATACG. Translation gives CASSSGVTDTDT. The whole CDR3 reads CASSSGVTDTDTQYF.

There are many counts of this clone. The read terminates 3 residues ahead of where the CDR3 ends, so the germline J gene completes it. The chain has TRBV4-2 and TRBJ2-7; D is unresolved. The CDR3 loop spans 15 amino acids. V gave up 0 bases and J gave up 0 bases, with 9 bases separating them. Germline V gene lookup returns CDR1 LGHNA and CDR2 YNFKEQ. The CDR3 sequence is CASSQDSLSSYEQYF. The sequenced part of the CDR3 DNA is TGTGCCAGCAGCCAAGATAGTCTTAGCTCCTACGAG.

In its sample, this clone was seen a few times. The read is 3 residues too short to cover the CDR3 end, so that end is filled in from the germline J gene. The rearrangement joins TRBV20-1 to TRBJ2-5, with 12 positions matching TRBD2. CDR3 length equals 16 residues. Germline V lookup: CDR1 DFQATT, CDR2 SNEGSKA (reference sequence). The ends lost 0 bases at V and 7 bases at J; junction bases unmatched: 9. The DNA read from the CDR3 is TGCAGTGCTAGAGATCCTAGCGGGAGGGCTGGGGGGACC. Translating it yields CSARDPSGRAGGT. Given in full, the CDR3 is CSARDPSGRAGGTQYF.

This clone has at least ten counts. The CDR3 DNA, read in part, is TGTGCCAGCCTGGGACAGCAAGAGACC. Translated, it gives CASLGQQET. The full CDR3 protein is CASLGQQETQYF. V gene TRBV2 combines with J gene TRBJ2-5; 7 nucleotides match TRBD1. The read finishes 3 residues shy of the CDR3 end, and the germline J gene is used to complete it. This CDR3 contains 12 residues. The ends lost 8 bases at V and 2 bases at J; junction bases unmatched: 2. In germline, CDR1 is SNHLY, CDR2 FYNNEI.

This clone was recorded a few times. The read ends 3 residues shy of where the CDR3 ends; the end is completed using the germline J gene. The chain carries TRBV7-9 and TRBJ2-7; no clear D. V lost 4 bases, J lost 1 base, and 11 bases lay in between. The CDR3 spans 14 residues. Germline V CDR1 and CDR2: SEHNR, FQNEAQ (reference sequence). This CDR3 is CASSYHTSSYEQYF. Incomplete CDR3 DNA: TGTGCCAGCAGCTACCATACAAGTTCCTACGAG. Full variable domain (rest looked up from reference TRBV7-9 and TRBJ2-7): DTGVSQNPRHKITKRGQNVTFRCDPISEHNRLYWYRQTLGQGPEFLTYFQNEAQLEKSRLLSDRFSAERPKGSFSTLEIQRTEQGDSAMYLCASSYHTSSYEQYFGPGTRLTVT.

This clone has at least ten counts. The read falls 3 residues short of the CDR3 end, and the missing part is taken from the germline J gene. This chain connects TRBV6-2 or TRBV6-3 to TRBJ2-1; TRBD2 matches 13 bases. Germline V gives CDR1 MNHEY, CDR2 SVGEGT. J gave up 6 bases and V 4 bases, and 6 bases lay outside the gene matches. This CDR3 region has 16 residues. CDR3 amino acids: CASSLLLAGGLNEQFF. The sequenced part of the CDR3 DNA is TGTGCCAGCAGTTTACTACTAGCGGGAGGGCTCAATGAG.

This clone came up a few times. From the germline J gene comes the end of the CDR3, since the read stops 3 residues before it. J is TRBJ1-3 and V is TRBV5-6, with D perhaps matching TRBD1 (6 bases). Per germline, CDR1 SGHDT and CDR2 YYEEEE. CDR3 size: 15 residues. Trimming took 1 base from V and 2 from J, leaving 10 bases between them. The CDR3 loop is CASSLNGGPGNTIYF. The sequenced part of the CDR3 DNA is TGTGCCAGCAGCTTGAACGGGGGGCCTGGAAACACC.

This clone has ten or more counts. The read falls 3 residues short of the CDR3 end, and the missing part is taken from the germline J gene. The V gene is TRBV18, the J gene TRBJ2-5; 12 bases are shared with TRBD2. Germline CDR1 KGHSH, CDR2 LQKENI. The CDR3 loop spans 18 amino acids. Trimming removed 3 bases from V and 0 bases from J; junction bases left unmatched: 8. The DNA read from the CDR3 is TGTGCCAGCTCACCTCCCTTAAGACTAGCGGGAGACCAAGAGACC. Encoded protein: CASSPPLRLAGDQET. The entire CDR3 reads CASSPPLRLAGDQETQYF.

This clone was recorded many times. Coverage ceases 3 residues before the CDR3 finishes, and the germline J gene fills in the end. This sequence joins TRBV28 and TRBJ2-1; D remains unclear. CDR3 length equals 14 residues. Germline CDR1 reads MDHEN; CDR2 reads SYDVKM. The V end was cut by 6 bases, the J end by 0 bases, with 9 bases between. This CDR3 reads CASRPGSSYNEQFF. The part of the CDR3 DNA that was read is TGTGCCAGCAGACCAGGAAGCTCCTACAATGAG.

This clone was counted at least ten times. Read sequence stops 3 residues before the CDR3 end, and the germline J gene provides the missing end. This sequence joins TRBV7-3 and TRBJ2-4, with 7 bases identical to TRBD2. Germline CDR1 SGHTA, CDR2 FQGTGA. The CDR3 loop spans 14 amino acids. CDR3 amino acids: CASSLSRAGETQYF. CDR3 DNA (partial): TGTGCCAGCAGCTTAAGTCGGGCGGGGGAGACT.

There are many counts of this clone. The read ends 3 residues shy of where the CDR3 ends; the end is completed using the germline J gene. This chain connects TRBV18 to TRBJ2-6, with TRBD2 matching 8 bases. Germline V gene sequence: CDR1 KGHSH, CDR2 LQKENI. Trimming cost V 2 bases and J 3 bases; bases outside gene matches: 3. This CDR3 has 16 amino acids. Partial CDR3 DNA: TGTGCCAGCTCACCAACGGGGGGGCATGGGGCCAACGTC. As protein: CASSPTGGHGANV. The CDR3 reads in full as CASSPTGGHGANVLTF.